Presented here are 3 T cell receptor beta chains from one specimen sequenced in a study of shared clonotypes between healthy human individuals. The data were produced by immunoSEQ multiplex PCR, yet TCRdb's version contains in-frame clones alone and is incomplete. Of fewer than 1.6 million clones listed, 97% to 99% are singletons. What was sequenced was naive CD4+ T cells sorted from blood. Regarding subset: CD45RA+ positively selected. The source is a man aged 25 to 40 in good health.

This clone was recorded once. The chain recombines TRBV6-6 with TRBJ2-2, with 10 nucleotides matching TRBD2. Germline V lookup: CDR1 MNHNY, CDR2 SVGAGI (reference sequence). V lost 3 bases and J lost 4; bases outside the gene matches: 5. The CDR3 is made up of 16 amino acids. The CDR3 sequence: CASSYRLAGATGELFF. The DNA of the CDR3 is TGTGCCAGCAGTTATCGACTAGCGGGTGCCACCGGGGAGCTGTTTTTT.

CDR3: CASSRGTAYLGGEQYF. CDR3 nucleotide sequence: TGTGCCAGCAGCCGGGGGACAGCCTATTTGGGAGGCGAGCAGTACTTC. The chain couples TRBV14 to TRBJ2-7; D may be TRBD1 (7 bases). Germline CDR1 reads SGHDN; CDR2 reads FVKESK. This CDR3 is 16 amino acids long. V lost 4 bases and J lost 6, with 22 bases in between.

CDR3 DNA sequence: TGCGCCAGCAGCTTGGGTCCACAGGGGGCTGGAAACACCATATATTTT. Its protein is CASSLGPQGAGNTIYF. The rearrangement links TRBV5-1 to TRBJ1-3, with 8 bases aligning to TRBD1. Germline trimming cut 0 bases from V and 2 bases from J; bases unmatched to any gene: 4. In germline, CDR1 is SGHRS, CDR2 YFSETQ. The CDR3 extends over 16 amino acids. Full variable domain (rest looked up from reference TRBV5-1 and TRBJ1-3): KAGVTQTPRYLIKTRGQQVTLSCSPISGHRSVSWYQQTPGQGLQFLFEYFSETQRNKGNFPGRFSGRQFSNSRSEMNVSTLELGDSALYLCASSLGPQGAGNTIYFGEGSWLTVV.